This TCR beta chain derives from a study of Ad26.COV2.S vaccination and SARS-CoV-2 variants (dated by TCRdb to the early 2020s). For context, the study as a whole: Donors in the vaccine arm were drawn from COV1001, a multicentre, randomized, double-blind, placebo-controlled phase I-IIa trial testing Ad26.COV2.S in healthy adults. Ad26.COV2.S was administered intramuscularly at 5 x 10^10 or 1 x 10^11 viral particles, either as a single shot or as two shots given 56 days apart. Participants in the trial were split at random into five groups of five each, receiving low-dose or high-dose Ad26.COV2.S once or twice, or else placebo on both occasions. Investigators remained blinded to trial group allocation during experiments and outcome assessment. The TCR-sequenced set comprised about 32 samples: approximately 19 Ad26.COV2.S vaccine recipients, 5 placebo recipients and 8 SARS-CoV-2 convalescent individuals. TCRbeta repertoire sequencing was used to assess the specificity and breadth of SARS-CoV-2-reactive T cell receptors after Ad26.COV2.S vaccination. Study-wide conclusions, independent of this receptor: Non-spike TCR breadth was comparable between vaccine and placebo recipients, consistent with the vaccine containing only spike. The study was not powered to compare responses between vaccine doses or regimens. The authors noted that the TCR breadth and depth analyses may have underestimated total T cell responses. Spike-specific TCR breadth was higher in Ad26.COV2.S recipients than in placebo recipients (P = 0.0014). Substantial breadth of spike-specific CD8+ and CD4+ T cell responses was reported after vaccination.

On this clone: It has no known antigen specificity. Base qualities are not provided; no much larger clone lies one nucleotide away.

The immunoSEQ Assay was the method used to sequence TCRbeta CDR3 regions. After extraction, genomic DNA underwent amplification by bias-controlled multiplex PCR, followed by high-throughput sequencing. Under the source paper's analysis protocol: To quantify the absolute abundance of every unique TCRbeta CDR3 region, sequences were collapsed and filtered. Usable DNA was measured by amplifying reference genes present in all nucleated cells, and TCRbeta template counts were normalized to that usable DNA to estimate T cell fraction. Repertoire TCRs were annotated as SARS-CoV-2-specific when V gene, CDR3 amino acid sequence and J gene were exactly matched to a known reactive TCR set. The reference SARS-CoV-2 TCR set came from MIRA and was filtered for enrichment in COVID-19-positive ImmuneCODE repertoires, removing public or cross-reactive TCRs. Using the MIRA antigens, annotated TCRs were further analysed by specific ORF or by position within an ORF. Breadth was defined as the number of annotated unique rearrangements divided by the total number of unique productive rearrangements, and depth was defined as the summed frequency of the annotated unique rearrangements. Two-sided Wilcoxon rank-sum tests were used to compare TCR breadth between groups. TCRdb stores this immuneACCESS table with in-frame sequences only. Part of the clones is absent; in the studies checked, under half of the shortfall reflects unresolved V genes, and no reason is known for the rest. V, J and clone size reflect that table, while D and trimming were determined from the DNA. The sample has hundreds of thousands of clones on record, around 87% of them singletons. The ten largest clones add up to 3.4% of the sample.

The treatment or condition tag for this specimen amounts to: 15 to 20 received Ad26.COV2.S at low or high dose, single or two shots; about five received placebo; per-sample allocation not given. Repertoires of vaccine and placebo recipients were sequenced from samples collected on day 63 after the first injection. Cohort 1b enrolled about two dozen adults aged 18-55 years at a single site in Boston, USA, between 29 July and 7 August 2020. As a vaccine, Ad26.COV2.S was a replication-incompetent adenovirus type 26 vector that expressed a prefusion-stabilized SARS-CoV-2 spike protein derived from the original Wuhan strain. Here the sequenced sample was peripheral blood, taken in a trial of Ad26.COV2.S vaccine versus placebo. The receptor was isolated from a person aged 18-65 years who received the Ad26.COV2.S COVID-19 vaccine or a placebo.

The bases read TGTGCCTGGAGCGTGGGGGGCGTTCAGCCCCAGCATTTT. Translated, it gives CAWSVGGVQPQHF. Recombination joined TRBV30 with TRBJ1-5, and perhaps TRBD1 as D gene, on 6 matching bases. The V and J ends are trimmed by 3 bases and 6 bases, leaving 12 bases between them. According to the germline V gene (reference sequence), CDR1 reads GTSNPN and CDR2 reads SVGIG. Measured from the cysteine to the phenylalanine, the CDR3 is 13 residues long. Only the CDR3 DNA stays, 39 bases, in frame from base 1.